Below, one T cell receptor (beta chain) is given with its context. Antigen specificity is unknown. Caucasian, healthy and from Russia, the donors were aged between roughly 6 and 95. The CDR3 spans 14 residues. The germline V gene has CDR1 SGHRS and CDR2 YFSETQ. The V end was cut by 4 bases, the J end by 4 bases, with 14 bases between. For the second PCR, which ran for roughly 6 to 11 cycles, a sample-barcoded 5' primer and a J-beta primer mix were used. Every individual sample yielded 2.5 million or more paired-end reads (each containing CDR3). TCRdb ran MiXCR on the 5' RACE reads and lists one entry per CDR3 protein. The sample has about 540,000 distinct CDR3 sequences, about 24% seen once; the top ten hold approximately 10%. These data originate in a study of blood T cells in healthy people across ages. The study's findings and limits: The study lacked donor CMV status, which possibly confounded expanded clonotype changes.

These data also featured in a second study, about T cells of mothers and their children. Turning to that study: Extraction yielded RNA that went, in full, into cDNA synthesis at around 1.4 ug per 15 ul.

This clonotype was obtained from a boy aged 5-17 years in good health. The sequenced sample consisted of blood. The chain recombines TRBV5-1 with TRBJ1-1; tentative D call: TRBD1 (6 bases). This chain's CDR3 is CASSPGRGRTEAFF. CDR3 in DNA: TGCGCCAGCAGCCCCGGCCGGGGGCGCACTGAAGCTTTCTTT.